Here is one T cell receptor (beta chain) with its context. Its antigen specificity is not known. It has no much larger one-base neighbor in the sample; base qualities were not kept. Library generation was performed with the immunoSEQ multiplex PCR assay. For the multiplex PCR, a mixture combining 60 forward primers for TCR Vbeta segments and 13 reverse primers for TCR Jbeta segments was used. Amplification of the CDR3 region of rearranged TCR beta genes was performed with a multiplex PCR assay on genomic DNA. The Illumina HiSeq System was used to sequence the amplified TCR beta libraries as 87-base-pair reads. On the study's bioinformatics: In a later analysis, about 80 million unique TCR beta chains were counted across the 500 to 700 repertoires, and roughly 11 million of these chains were shared by at least two donors. Raw reads were error-corrected and collapsed into unique sequences by a nearest-neighbor algorithm in which closely related sequences were merged to remove PCR and sequencing errors. V, D and J gene segments were assigned by aligning CDR3 sequences to IMGT reference sequences. For a sequence to be retained, a match of at least six nucleotides to both a V gene segment and a J gene segment was required. Rearrangements were classified as productive when the CDR3 lacked stop codons and remained in frame with V and J, and all other rearrangements were classified as non-productive. Following IMGT convention, CDR3 was defined as the stretch from the second conserved V-encoded cysteine up to the conserved J-encoded phenylalanine. The earlier analysis of 587 of the donors excluded sequences that lacked an unambiguous match to a single V gene segment. An earlier analysis of approximately 590 of the donors classified V segments as functional when productive rearrangements were above 56.7% and as segregating when the standard deviation between donors was above 5%. A statistical classification framework was developed to diagnose cytomegalovirus status using the catalog of TCR beta chain sequences. In a later analysis, V and J genes were assigned by comparing TCR nucleotide sequences against IMGT/GENE-DB human TR gene sequences. In a later analysis, CDR3 sequences and most-parsimonious VDJ recombination scenarios were assigned using the TCRdist pipeline. In a later analysis, each TCR beta chain was defined by its CDR3 amino acid sequence together with its V-gene family, and reads without a unique V-gene family were excluded. As a way to deal with suspected cross-contamination and a sequencing artifact, a later analysis dropped roughly 600 nucleotide sequences that were highly shared and had low generation probability. A later analysis calculated a clonal expansion index for each public chain from normalized within-repertoire ranks of inferred template counts. A later analysis computed generation probabilities with a VDJ recombination model fitted to out-of-frame rearrangements, and checked the results against IGoR. In a later analysis, TCR-TCR, TCR-HLA and TCR-CMV co-occurrence was scored with hypergeometric tests, and a repertoire-size bias correction was applied to TCR pairs. False discovery rates were estimated in a later analysis by permuting HLA or CMV assignments 20 times. In a later analysis, co-occurring TCRs were grouped with DBSCAN, and TCRdist sequence similarity was added when clustering was performed within HLA-allele-positive subsets. For co-occurrence clustering, repertoires with fewer than 30,000 or more than 120,000 public chains were excluded, along with four or five repertoires with anomalous nucleotide sharing. TCRdb provides this immuneACCESS table in a form limited to in-frame rearrangements. Some clones are lacking; in checked studies, under half of them reflect an unresolved V gene, and why the rest are absent is not known. Clone size and the V and J calls come from that table; the DNA yielded D and trimming. Recorded for this sample are about 170,000 clones; approximately 81% of them occurred a single time. The top ten clones comprise around 1.5% of the sample.

In total, 500 to 700 healthy bone marrow donors made up the cohort. At the time of sampling, every cohort member was nominally healthy, though immune exposures that went unrecorded were likely present. The donor tested CMV seronegative and was one of the 352 seronegative cohort members. Each donor provided a peripheral blood sample, and peripheral blood mononuclear cells were used for TCR beta sequencing. The Qiagen DNeasy Blood Extraction Kit was used to extract genomic DNA from the blood cell samples. According to the germline V gene (reference sequence), CDR1 reads LNHDA and CDR2 reads SQIVND. Germline trimming: 8 bases from V, 6 bases from J; junction bases outside gene matches: 4. The CDR3 numbers 12 residues from cysteine through phenylalanine. Of all the DNA, just the CDR3 is kept, 36 bases in frame from base 1. The data are from a study of cytomegalovirus exposure and HLA in healthy donors (dated by TCRdb to 2016 to 2017). Looking at the study overall: In an earlier analysis of roughly 590 of the donors, 250 to 350 Gb of sequence data and 100 million or so unique TCR beta sequences from about 179 million T cells were reported. Donor age, sex, ethnicity and CMV serostatus were compiled alongside the repertoire data. To study patterns of TCR occurrence, a later analysis re-analyzed previously published TCR beta repertoires from around 670 donors and added high-resolution HLA genotyping. In the later analysis, no new phenotypic data were used to find candidate immune exposures; instead, reliance was placed on TCR beta sequences and their occurrence across donors. Roughly 290 gigabases of sequencing data and roughly 80 million unique TCR sequences made up an early release that covered several hundred HLA-typed donors. On average, around 230,000 unique TCR beta nucleotide sequences were sequenced per donor among fewer than 500 genotyped donors of the cohort, with about 19% of those sequences being non-productive. An earlier analysis of 450 to 750 of the donors used high-throughput TCR beta sequencing to judge whether each TCR beta V gene segment behaved as functional or pseudogenic. The study used immunosequencing to profile the T cell repertoires of approximately 690 subjects and linked those repertoires to cytomegalovirus serostatus. Typing coverage varied by locus: about 629-630 donors for A, B, C, DRB1 and DQB1; approximately 500 for DQA1; 600 to 610 for DPA1; roughly 450 for DPB1. Genome-wide SNP genotypes for about 65% of the 666 donors were used in a later genetic analysis, which treated that subset as a discovery cohort. A handful of DR-DQ haplotypes were handled as single units for association and clustering because linkage in the cohort was strong. To predict cytomegalovirus infection status, the study brought together high-throughput TCR immunosequencing, statistical association of individual TCRs with disease status, and machine learning. In addition to the first cohort of 666 subjects, a separate validation cohort of around 110 different subjects was used. Among the roughly 390 genotyped donors, approximately 76% belonged to the genetic ancestry cluster associated with self-reported Caucasian donors. Both class I and class II loci were covered by HLA typing, at four-digit resolution. The aim of the study was to test whether cataloging public T cell receptors could identify signatures of past pathogen exposure. All discovery cohort repertoires had been generated using a single sequencing platform. General findings and caveats noted by the study authors: Linkage disequilibrium might explain the correlated functional status among segregating V segments, but an unknown experimental factor could not be excluded. A later analysis reported that several top co-occurrence clusters appeared linked to parvovirus B19, influenza, CMV and Epstein-Barr virus. Because the 87-base-pair reads could not distinguish some IMGT-functional V segments, including TRBV6-2 and TRBV6-3, those segments were excluded. Most TCR sequences were observed very rarely across donors, whereas some public TCRs were present in many individuals. A further reported finding was that TCR beta sequences accurately predicted the HLA-A and HLA-B alleles for most subjects in the first cohort. In an earlier analysis of roughly 500 of the donors, most TCR beta V segments appeared in productive rearrangements about 87% or about 30% of the time, broadly matching IMGT annotations. The study gave a list of more than 150 TCR beta chains associated with cytomegalovirus. Assigning TCR associations to individual alleles was difficult when HLA alleles, especially DR and DQ, strongly co-occurred. Because some donors lacked HLA typing at each locus, the association tests relied only on the typed subset. For the cohort, immune exposure information was limited to CMV serostatus. In a later analysis, TCR association rates were found to vary across HLA loci, with the most associated TCRs seen for DRB1 alleles and the fewest for HLA-C alleles. Cytomegalovirus status was reported to be diagnosed by the classifier with high specificity and sensitivity in both the original and validation cohorts. The authors suggested that the approach could potentially be generalized to other disease states and immunological phenotypes. A cluster of highly shared sequence variants was judged likely to be a technical artifact of the sequencing pipeline. V-gene and J-gene trimming of TCR beta chains was associated with a missense DCLRE1C variant in a later genetic analysis, and the association was replicated in an independent cohort. Roughly uniform sequencing depth across donors was assumed in presence/absence analyses, although this assumption may not hold. Because counts were too low, roughly 16 rarely observed V segments, including chromosome 9 orphons, were left out of the earlier analysis of a few hundred of the donors. At a false discovery rate of 0.05, a later analysis linked approximately 18,000 TCR beta sequences to specific HLA alleles. Three of the identified cytomegalovirus-associated TCR beta chains were confirmed in vitro to be specific for cytomegalovirus antigens. A later analysis found that most CMV-associated TCR beta chains appeared HLA-restricted, with HLA associations seemingly driven largely by CMV exposure. In a later genetic analysis, fewer N-insertions in productive TCRs were reported among donors in an Asian-associated ancestry cluster than the approximately 710-donor mean. This cohort had only TCR beta chains sequenced, and the lack of alpha or paired-chain data limited which features could be detected. A later analysis found that HLA-associated TCR beta chains were more clonally expanded and had lower generation probabilities than equally common non-associated chains.

The sequence was collected from a male donor in good health and CMV-seronegative. Sample: PBMCs. This receptor chain uses TRBV19 and TRBJ1-5, and 7 junction bases match TRBD1. This receptor has the CDR3 CASRQGGQPQHF. In nucleotide form, the sequence is TGTGCCAGTCGACAGGGAGGTCAGCCCCAGCATTTT.